This T cell receptor beta chain is drawn from a study of blood T cell repertoires in COVID-19. Study-wide context: Sites in the United States, Italy and Spain provided acute and convalescent COVID-19 samples. In each case, the material was cDNA or gDNA derived from T cells, B-cell-depleted T cells, or PBMCs.

The data were produced by immunoSEQ multiplex PCR, yet TCRdb's version contains in-frame clones alone and is incomplete. The sample carries 45,000 to 50,000 clones, approximately 85% recorded once. Patients at the Seattle site were enrolled during active infection and followed longitudinally. Sequenced input: peripheral blood. This clonotype originated in a woman older than 75 with COVID-19, enrolled during active disease.

The CDR3, as DNA: TGTGCCAGCAGCGCGACGGGTAATGGCTACACCTTC. Translating it yields CASSATGNGYTF. The chain links TRBV9 to TRBJ1-2; D uncertain. Germline CDR1 reads SGDLS; CDR2 reads YYNGEE. V was clipped by 3 bases and J by 6 bases, with 9 bases between them. The CDR3 runs 12 residues.